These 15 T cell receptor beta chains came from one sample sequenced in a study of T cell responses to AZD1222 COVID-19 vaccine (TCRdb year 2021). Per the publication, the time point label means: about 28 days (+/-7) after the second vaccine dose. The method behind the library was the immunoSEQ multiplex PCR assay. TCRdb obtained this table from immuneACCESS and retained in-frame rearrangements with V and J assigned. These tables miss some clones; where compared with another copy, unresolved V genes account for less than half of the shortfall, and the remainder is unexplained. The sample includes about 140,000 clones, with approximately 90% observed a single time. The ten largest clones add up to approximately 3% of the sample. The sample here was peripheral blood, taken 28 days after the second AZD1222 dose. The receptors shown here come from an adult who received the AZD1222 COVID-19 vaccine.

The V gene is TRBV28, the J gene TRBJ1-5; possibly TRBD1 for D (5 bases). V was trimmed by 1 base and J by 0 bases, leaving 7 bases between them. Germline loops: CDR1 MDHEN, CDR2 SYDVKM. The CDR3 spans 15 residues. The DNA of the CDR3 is TGTGCCAGCAGTTTATCAGGGTCTAGCAATCAGCCCCAGCATTTT. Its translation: CASSLSGSSNQPQHF.

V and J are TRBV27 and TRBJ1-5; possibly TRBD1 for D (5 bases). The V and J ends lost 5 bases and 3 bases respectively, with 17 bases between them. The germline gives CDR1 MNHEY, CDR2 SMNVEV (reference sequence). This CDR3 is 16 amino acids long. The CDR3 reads CASSPRTLTFNQPQHF. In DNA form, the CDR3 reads TGTGCCAGCAGTCCCAGGACATTAACTTTCAATCAGCCCCAGCATTTT.

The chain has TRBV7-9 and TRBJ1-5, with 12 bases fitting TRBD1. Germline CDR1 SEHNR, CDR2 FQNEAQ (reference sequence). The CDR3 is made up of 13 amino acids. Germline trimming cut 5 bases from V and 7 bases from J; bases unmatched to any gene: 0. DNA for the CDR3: TGTGCCAGCAGCGGGACAGGGGGCCAGCCCCAGCATTTT. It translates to CASSGTGGQPQHF.

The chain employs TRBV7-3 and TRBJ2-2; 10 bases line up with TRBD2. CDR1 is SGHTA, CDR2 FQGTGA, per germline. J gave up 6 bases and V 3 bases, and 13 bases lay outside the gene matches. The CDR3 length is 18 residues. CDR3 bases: TGTGCCAGCAGCTTCACCCCGGGAGGGACTAGCGTCTCCGGGGAGCTGTTTTTT. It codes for CASSFTPGGTSVSGELFF.

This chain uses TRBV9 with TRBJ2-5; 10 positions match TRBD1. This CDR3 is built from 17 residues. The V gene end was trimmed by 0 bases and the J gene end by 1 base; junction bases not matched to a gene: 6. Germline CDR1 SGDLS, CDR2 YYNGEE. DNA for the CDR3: TGTGCCAGCAGCGTAGGTGGGACAGGGGACTTCCAAGAGACCCAGTACTTC. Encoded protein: CASSVGGTGDFQETQYF.

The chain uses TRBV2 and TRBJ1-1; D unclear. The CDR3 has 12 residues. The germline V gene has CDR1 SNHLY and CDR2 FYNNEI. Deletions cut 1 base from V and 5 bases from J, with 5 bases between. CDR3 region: CASSEGKTEAFF. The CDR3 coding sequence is TGTGCCAGCAGTGAAGGGAAAACTGAAGCTTTCTTT. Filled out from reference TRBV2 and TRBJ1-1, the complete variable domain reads EPEVTQTPSHQVTQMGQEVILRCVPISNHLYFYWYRQILGQKVEFLVSFYNNEISEKSEIFDDQFSVERPDGSNFTLKIRSTKLEDSAMYFCASSEGKTEAFFGQGTRLTVV.

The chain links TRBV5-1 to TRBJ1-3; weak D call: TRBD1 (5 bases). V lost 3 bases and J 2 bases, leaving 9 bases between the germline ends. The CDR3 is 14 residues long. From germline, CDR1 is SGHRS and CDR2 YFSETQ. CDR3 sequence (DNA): TGCGCCAGCAGCTCAGGGATAACTGGAAACACCATATATTTT. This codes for CASSSGITGNTIYF.

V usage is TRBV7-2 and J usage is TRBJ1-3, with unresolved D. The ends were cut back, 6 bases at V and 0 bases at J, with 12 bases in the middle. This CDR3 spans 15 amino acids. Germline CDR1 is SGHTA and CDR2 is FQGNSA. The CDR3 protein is CASRIDSDSGNTIYF. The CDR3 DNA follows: TGTGCCAGCAGGATAGACTCAGACTCTGGAAACACCATATATTTT.

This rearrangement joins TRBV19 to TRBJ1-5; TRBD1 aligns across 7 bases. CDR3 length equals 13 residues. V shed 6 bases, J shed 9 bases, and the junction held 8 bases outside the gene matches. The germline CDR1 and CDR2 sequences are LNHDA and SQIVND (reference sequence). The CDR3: CASSSDRERPQHF. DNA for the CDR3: TGTGCCAGTAGCTCCGACAGGGAGCGGCCCCAGCATTTT.

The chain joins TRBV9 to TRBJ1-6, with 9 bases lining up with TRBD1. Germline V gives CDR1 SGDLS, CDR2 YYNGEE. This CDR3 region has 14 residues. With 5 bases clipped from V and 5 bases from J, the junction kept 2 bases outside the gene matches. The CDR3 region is CASRRDRDNSPLHF. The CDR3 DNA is TGTGCCAGCAGACGGGACAGGGATAATTCACCCCTCCACTTT.

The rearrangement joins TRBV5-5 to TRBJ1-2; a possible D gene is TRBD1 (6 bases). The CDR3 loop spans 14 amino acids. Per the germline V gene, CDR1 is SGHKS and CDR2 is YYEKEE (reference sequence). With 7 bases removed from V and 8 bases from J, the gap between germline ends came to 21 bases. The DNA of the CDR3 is TGTGCCAGCGATAGTGGACAGTCTCTTGGCGGCTACACCTTC. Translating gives CASDSGQSLGGYTF.

Here the CDR3 DNA reads TGTGCCAGCAGTGAAATGCAGGTACCCCATTCACCCCTCCACTTT. As protein: CASSEMQVPHSPLHF. The chain combines TRBV2 with TRBJ1-6; D uncertain. The germline V gene has CDR1 SNHLY and CDR2 FYNNEI. Trimming removed 2 bases from V and 8 bases from J, with 13 bases in between. The CDR3 has 15 amino acids.

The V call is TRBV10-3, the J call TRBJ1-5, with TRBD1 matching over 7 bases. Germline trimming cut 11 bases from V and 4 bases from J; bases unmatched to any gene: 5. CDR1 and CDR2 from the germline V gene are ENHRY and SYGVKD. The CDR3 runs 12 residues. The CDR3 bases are TGTGCCTCGGGGACAGAAAATCAGCCCCAGCATTTT. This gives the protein CASGTENQPQHF.

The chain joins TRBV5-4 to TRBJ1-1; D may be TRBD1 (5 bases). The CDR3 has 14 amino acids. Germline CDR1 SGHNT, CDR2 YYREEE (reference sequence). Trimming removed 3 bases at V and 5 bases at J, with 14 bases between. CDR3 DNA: TGTGCCAGCAGCTCAAATCGGGGGGAGACTGAAGCTTTCTTT. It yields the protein CASSSNRGETEAFF.

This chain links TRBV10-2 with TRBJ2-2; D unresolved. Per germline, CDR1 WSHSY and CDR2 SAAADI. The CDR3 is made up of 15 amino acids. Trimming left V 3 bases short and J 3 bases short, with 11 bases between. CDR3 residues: CASSEGWGYTGELFF. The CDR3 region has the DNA TGCGCCAGCAGTGAAGGTTGGGGTTACACCGGGGAGCTGTTTTTT.